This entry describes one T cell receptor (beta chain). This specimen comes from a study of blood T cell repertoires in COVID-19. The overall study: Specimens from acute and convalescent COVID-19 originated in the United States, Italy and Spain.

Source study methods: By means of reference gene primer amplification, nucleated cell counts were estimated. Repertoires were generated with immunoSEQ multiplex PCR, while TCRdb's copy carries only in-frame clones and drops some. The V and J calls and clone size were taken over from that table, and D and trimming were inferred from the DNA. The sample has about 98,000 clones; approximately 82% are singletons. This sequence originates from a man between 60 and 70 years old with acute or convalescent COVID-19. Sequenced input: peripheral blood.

The CDR3 spells CASSLGPRAGYGYTF. The CDR3 DNA sequence: TGTGCCAGCAGCTTGGGTCCCCGAGCGGGCTATGGCTACACCTTC. The chain links TRBV7-9 to TRBJ1-2; D unresolved. V was trimmed by 3 bases and J by 4 bases, leaving 15 bases between them. Germline V gene data show CDR1 as SEHNR and CDR2 as FQNEAQ (reference sequence). The CDR3 is 15 amino acids.